Each of the 12 T cell receptor beta chains below was sequenced from the same sample in a study of blood T cells in healthy people across ages. The use of a sample-barcoded 5' primer and a J-beta primer mix characterized a second PCR of roughly 6 to 12 cycles. TCRdb independently ran MiXCR on the 5' RACE reads; one entry per CDR3 protein. The repertoire holds about 1.5 million distinct CDR3 sequences, roughly two fifths seen once, with more than 4% in the top ten. Sequencing input: blood. The source of these receptors is a woman under 30 in good health.

The chain has TRBV20-1 and TRBJ1-2, with TRBD1 identical over 10 bases. The CDR3 is made up of 16 amino acids. The germline V gene encodes CDR1 DFQATT and CDR2 SNEGSKA (reference sequence). J lost 4 bases, V lost 6 bases, and 14 bases had no gene match. DNA of the CDR3: TGCAGTGCAAGAACCCCGGGACAGGGGCTTGGCTATGGCTACACCTTC. It encodes CSARTPGQGLGYGYTF.

There are a few counts of this clonotype. The rearrangement links TRBV9 to TRBJ2-7, with D unclear. The CDR3 spans 17 residues. Germline CDR1 and CDR2: SGDLS and YYNGEE. The V end lost 0 bases, the J end lost 7 bases, and 23 bases lay between the germline ends. CDR3 sequence reads: CASSVGSSSYSYNEQYF. The DNA for the CDR3 is TGTGCCAGCAGCGTAGGGAGTAGCAGCTACTCCTACAATGAGCAGTACTTC.

This chain links TRBV12-3 or TRBV12-4 with TRBJ2-1; 8 bases match TRBD1. V lost 5 bases, J lost 0 bases, and 15 bases stayed unmatched. This CDR3 spans 19 amino acids. The CDR3 DNA reads TGTGCCAGCAGTGATGCCGGGACAGGTTTTTTTCGCTCCTACAATGAGCAGTTCTTC. Its translation is CASSDAGTGFFRSYNEQFF.

Comment on this clonotype: A junction end diverges from the germline sequence, so it may reflect a read error. The chain carries TRBV5-6 and TRBJ2-7; D perhaps matches TRBD2 (5 bases). The CDR3 has 15 residues. CDR1 and CDR2 from the germline V gene are SGHDT and YYEEEE. The CDR3 DNA is TGTGCCAGCAGCTTGTCTGCAGGATACGACTACGGGCAGTACTTC. Translation: CASSLSAGYDYGQYF.

This clonotype was detected many times. V usage is TRBV20-1 and J usage is TRBJ2-7, with 7 bases aligning to TRBD1. The V gene end was trimmed by 6 bases and the J gene end by 0 bases; junction bases not matched to a gene: 11. Germline V gene lookup returns CDR1 DFQATT and CDR2 SNEGSKA (reference sequence). The CDR3 has 15 residues. CDR3 bases: TGCAGTGCCCAAGGGGGCGGAGTGAGCTCCTACGAGCAGTACTTC. Protein sequence: CSAQGGGVSSYEQYF.

This chain joins TRBV13 and TRBJ2-7, with 11 bases matching TRBD1. The CDR3 runs to 16 residues. Germline V lookup: CDR1 PRHDT, CDR2 FYEKMQ (reference sequence). V shed 3 bases and J 6 bases; nucleotides not matched to a gene: 10. DNA for the CDR3: TGTGCCAGCAGCTTGTCCCTCGGACAGGGGGCATCCGAGCAGTACTTC. Its protein product is CASSLSLGQGASEQYF.

Worth noting for this clonotype: A much more abundant neighbour one base away suggests this may be a read error. The rearrangement joins TRBV4-3 to TRBJ1-1; maybe TRBD1 (5 bases). The V and J ends lost 4 bases and 4 bases respectively, with 10 bases between them. The CDR3 has 13 amino acids. Germline loops: CDR1 LGHNA, CDR2 YSLEER. The CDR3, as DNA: TGCGCCAGCAGCCGACAGATTAGCACTGAAGCTTTCTTT. It encodes CASSRQISTEAFF.

In this sample, this clonotype turned up a few times. The chain uses TRBV27 and TRBJ1-5; 7 positions agree with TRBD1. CDR1 is MNHEY and CDR2 is SMNVEV in the germline V gene (reference sequence). With V trimmed by 10 bases and J by 1 base, 7 bases remained unmatched. The CDR3 is 14 residues long. The CDR3 DNA follows: TGTGCCACCGGGGACAGAGGAAGCAATCAGCCCCAGCATTTT. It specifies CATGDRGSNQPQHF.

This sequence joins TRBV2 and TRBJ2-3; D perhaps matches TRBD1 (5 bases). There are 15 residues in the CDR3. Germline V lookup: CDR1 SNHLY, CDR2 FYNNEI. V was trimmed by 2 bases and J by 4 bases, leaving 13 bases between them. CDR3: CASSELDKSSDTQYF. CDR3 nucleotides: TGTGCCAGCAGTGAACTGGACAAGTCCTCAGATACGCAGTATTTT.

This chain joins TRBV20-1 and TRBJ2-1; no clear D gene. The CDR3 loop spans 12 amino acids. Germline-derived CDR1 and CDR2 are DFQATT and SNEGSKA (reference sequence). Trimming removed 5 bases at V and 4 bases at J, with 9 bases between. This CDR3 is CSAPPRYNEQFF. The CDR3 bases are TGCAGTGCTCCACCTAGATACAATGAGCAGTTCTTC.

The chain couples TRBV6-1 to TRBJ2-2, with D uncertain. The V end was cut by 7 bases, the J end by 3 bases, with 3 bases between. The CDR3 sequence is 11 residues long. From germline, CDR1 is MNHNS and CDR2 SASEGT. Written as DNA, the CDR3 is TGTGCCAGCAAAGACACCGGGGAGCTGTTTTTT. It encodes CASKDTGELFF.

This chain joins TRBV6-2 or TRBV6-3 and TRBJ2-7, with a weak D call TRBD1 (5 bases). Germline CDR1 and CDR2: MNHEY and SVGEGT. The germline V and J ends were trimmed by 7 bases and 0 bases, with 16 bases remaining between them. This CDR3 has 15 residues. The CDR3, as DNA: TGTGCCAGCAAGAGAATGGGGCACAGCTCCTACGAGCAGTACTTC. This gives the protein CASKRMGHSSYEQYF.